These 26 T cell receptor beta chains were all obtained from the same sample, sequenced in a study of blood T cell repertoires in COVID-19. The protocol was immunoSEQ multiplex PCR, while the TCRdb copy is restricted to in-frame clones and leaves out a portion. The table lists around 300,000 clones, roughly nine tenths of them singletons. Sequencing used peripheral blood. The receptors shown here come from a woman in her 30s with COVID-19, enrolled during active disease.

CDR3 loop: CASSEGLVNTEAFF. The DNA for the CDR3 is TGTGCCAGCAGTGAGGGACTAGTGAACACTGAAGCTTTCTTT. The V and J genes are TRBV2 and TRBJ1-1; possible D gene TRBD1, 5 bases. The CDR3 totals 14 residues. V was shortened by 3 bases and J by 0 bases, with 8 bases between the two germline ends. The germline gives CDR1 SNHLY, CDR2 FYNNEI.

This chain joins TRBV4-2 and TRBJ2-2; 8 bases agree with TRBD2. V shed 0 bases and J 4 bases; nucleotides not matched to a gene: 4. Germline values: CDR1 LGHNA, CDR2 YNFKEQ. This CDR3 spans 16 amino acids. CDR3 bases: TGTGCCAGCAGCCAAGATCAAGGGACTAGCACCGGGGAGCTGTTTTTT. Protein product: CASSQDQGTSTGELFF.

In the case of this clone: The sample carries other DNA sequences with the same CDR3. CDR3 DNA: TGTGCCAGCAGCCAAGATCCGGGGTTCACAGATACGCAGTATTTT. Protein product: CASSQDPGFTDTQYF. The chain is built from TRBV3-1 (or the pseudogene TRBV3-2) and TRBJ2-3; tentatively, D is TRBD2 (5 bases). The CDR3 runs 15 residues. V was pared by 0 bases and J by 2 bases, with 9 bases between. Germline lookup yields CDR1 LGHDT and CDR2 YNNKEL (reference sequence).

The CDR3: CASSRRTLGSSYEQYF. The CDR3 DNA sequence: TGTGCCAGCAGCCGGAGGACTCTTGGGAGCTCCTACGAGCAGTACTTC. This chain links TRBV13 with TRBJ2-7; D is possibly TRBD2 (5 bases). V was shortened by 5 bases and J by 0 bases, with 17 bases between the two germline ends. Germline-derived CDR1 and CDR2 are PRHDT and FYEKMQ (reference sequence). This CDR3 contains 16 residues.

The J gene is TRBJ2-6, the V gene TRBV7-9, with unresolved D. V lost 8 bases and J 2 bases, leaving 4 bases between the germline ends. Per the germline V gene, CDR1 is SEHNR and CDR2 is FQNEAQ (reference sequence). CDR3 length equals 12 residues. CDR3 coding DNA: TGTGCCAGCCCGGCTGGGGCCAACGTCCTGACTTTC. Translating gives CASPAGANVLTF.

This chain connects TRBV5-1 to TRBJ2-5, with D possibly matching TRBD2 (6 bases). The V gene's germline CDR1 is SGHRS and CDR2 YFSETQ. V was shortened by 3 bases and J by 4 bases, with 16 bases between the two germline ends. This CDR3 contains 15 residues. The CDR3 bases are TGCGCCAGCAGCTCGGGACTGCTGGACCGAGAGACCCAGTACTTC. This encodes CASSSGLLDRETQYF. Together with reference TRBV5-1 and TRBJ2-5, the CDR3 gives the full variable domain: KAGVTQTPRYLIKTRGQQVTLSCSPISGHRSVSWYQQTPGQGLQFLFEYFSETQRNKGNFPGRFSGRQFSNSRSEMNVSTLELGDSALYLCASSSGLLDRETQYFGPGTRLLVL.

CDR3 bases: TGTGCCAGCAGCGCCACAGGGCTGGGTCAGCCCCAGCATTTT. It codes for CASSATGLGQPQHF. The chain links TRBV7-9 to TRBJ1-5; perhaps TRBD1 as D (6 bases). Per germline, CDR1 SEHNR and CDR2 FQNEAQ (reference sequence). With 5 bases removed from V and 6 bases from J, the gap between germline ends came to 14 bases. The CDR3 is 14 amino acids.

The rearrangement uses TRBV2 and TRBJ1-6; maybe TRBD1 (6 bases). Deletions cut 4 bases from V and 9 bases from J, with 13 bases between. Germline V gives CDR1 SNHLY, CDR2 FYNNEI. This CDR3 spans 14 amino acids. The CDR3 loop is CASSGWGLRSPLHF. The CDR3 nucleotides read TGTGCCAGCAGTGGTTGGGGGCTTCGTTCACCCCTCCACTTT.

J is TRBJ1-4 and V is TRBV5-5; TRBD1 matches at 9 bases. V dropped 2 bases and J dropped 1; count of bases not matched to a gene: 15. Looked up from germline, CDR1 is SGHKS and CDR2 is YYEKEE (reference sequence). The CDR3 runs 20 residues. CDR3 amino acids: CASSFGVGTGYTVTNEKLFF. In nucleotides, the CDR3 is TGTGCCAGCAGCTTCGGAGTCGGGACAGGGTATACTGTAACTAATGAAAAACTGTTTTTT.

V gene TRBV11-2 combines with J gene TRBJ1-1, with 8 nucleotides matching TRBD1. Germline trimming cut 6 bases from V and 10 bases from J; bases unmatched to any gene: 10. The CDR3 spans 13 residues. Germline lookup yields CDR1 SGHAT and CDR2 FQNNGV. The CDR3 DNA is TGTGCCAGCAGTCGAACGGACAGGGTTGGAGCTTTCTTT. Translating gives CASSRTDRVGAFF.

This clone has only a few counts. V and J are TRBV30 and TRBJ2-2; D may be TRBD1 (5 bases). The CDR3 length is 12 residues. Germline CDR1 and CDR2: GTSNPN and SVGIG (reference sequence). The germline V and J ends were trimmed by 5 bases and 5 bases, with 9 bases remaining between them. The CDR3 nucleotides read TGTGCCTGGCCCGGACAAACCGGGGAGCTGTTTTTT. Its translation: CAWPGQTGELFF. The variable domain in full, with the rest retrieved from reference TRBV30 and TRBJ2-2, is SQTIHQWPATLVQPVGSPLSLECTVEGTSNPNLYWYRQAAGRGLQLLFYSVGIGQISSEVPQNLSASRPQDRQFILSSKKLLLSDSGFYLCAWPGQTGELFFGEGSRLTVL.

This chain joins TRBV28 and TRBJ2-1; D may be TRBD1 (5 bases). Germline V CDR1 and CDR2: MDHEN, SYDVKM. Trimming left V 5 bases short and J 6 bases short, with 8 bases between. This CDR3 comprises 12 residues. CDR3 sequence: CASSPDSNEQFF. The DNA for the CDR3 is TGTGCCAGCAGTCCAGACAGCAATGAGCAGTTCTTC.

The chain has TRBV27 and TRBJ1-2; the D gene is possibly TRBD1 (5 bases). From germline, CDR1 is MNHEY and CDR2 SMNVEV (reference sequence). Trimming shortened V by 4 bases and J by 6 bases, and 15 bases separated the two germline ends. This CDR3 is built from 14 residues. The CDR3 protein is CASSSPDRTHGYTF. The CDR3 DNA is TGTGCCAGCAGTTCCCCCGACAGAACCCATGGCTACACCTTC.

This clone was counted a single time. The CDR3 loop reads CASSLGLAVYNEQFF. The CDR3 DNA sequence: TGTGCCAGCAGCTTAGGACTAGCGGTTTACAATGAGCAGTTCTTC. The chain has TRBV7-9 and TRBJ2-1; 9 bases are a match to TRBD2. The J segment lost 4 bases and the V segment lost 1 base, leaving 2 bases of the junction unmatched. The length of the CDR3 is 15 residues. Germline V gene sequence: CDR1 SEHNR, CDR2 FQNEAQ (reference sequence).

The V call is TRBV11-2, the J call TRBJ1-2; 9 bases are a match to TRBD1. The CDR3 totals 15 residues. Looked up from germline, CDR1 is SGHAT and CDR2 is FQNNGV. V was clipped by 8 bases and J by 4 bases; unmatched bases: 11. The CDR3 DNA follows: TGTGCCAGCCGACGGGACGGACAGGGGTTCTATGGCTACACCTTC. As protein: CASRRDGQGFYGYTF.

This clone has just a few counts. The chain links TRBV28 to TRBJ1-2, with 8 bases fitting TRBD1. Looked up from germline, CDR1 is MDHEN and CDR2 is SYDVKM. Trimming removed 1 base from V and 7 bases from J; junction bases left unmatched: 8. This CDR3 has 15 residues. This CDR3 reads CASSLYGAGGGGYTF. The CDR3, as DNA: TGTGCCAGCAGTTTATATGGGGCAGGGGGCGGTGGCTACACCTTC.

CDR3 amino acids: CASRNTGSGNTIYF. The CDR3 DNA is TGTGCCAGCAGGAATACCGGCTCTGGAAACACCATATATTTT. This chain uses TRBV5-5 with TRBJ1-3, with unresolved D. The V end lost 5 bases, the J end lost 0 bases, and 9 bases lay between the germline ends. The germline gives CDR1 SGHKS, CDR2 YYEKEE (reference sequence). The CDR3 length is 14 residues. Supplemented by reference TRBV5-5 and TRBJ1-3, the full variable domain reads DAGVTQSPTHLIKTRGQQVTLRCSPISGHKSVSWYQQVLGQGPQFIFQYYEKEERGRGNFPDRFSARQFPNYSSELNVNALLLGDSALYLCASRNTGSGNTIYFGEGSWLTVV.

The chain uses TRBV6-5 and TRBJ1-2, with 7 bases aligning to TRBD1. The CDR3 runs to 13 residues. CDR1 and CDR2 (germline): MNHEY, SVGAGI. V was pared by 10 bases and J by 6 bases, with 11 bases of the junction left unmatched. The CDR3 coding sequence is TGTGCCACCGCTCGGACAGGCTCTCATGGCTACACCTTC. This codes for CATARTGSHGYTF.

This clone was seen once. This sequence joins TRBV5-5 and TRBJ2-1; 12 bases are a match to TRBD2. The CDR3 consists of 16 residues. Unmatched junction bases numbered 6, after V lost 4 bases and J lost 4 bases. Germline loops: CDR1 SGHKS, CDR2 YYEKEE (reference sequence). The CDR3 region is CASSSILAGGYNEQFF. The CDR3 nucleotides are TGTGCCAGCAGCAGCATACTAGCGGGAGGTTACAATGAGCAGTTCTTC.

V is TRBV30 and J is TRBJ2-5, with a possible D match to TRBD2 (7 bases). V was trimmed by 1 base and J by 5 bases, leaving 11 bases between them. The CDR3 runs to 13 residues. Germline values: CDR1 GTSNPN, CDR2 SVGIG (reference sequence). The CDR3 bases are TGTGCCTGGAGTGGGGGAGGGGGGGAGACCCAGTACTTC. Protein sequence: CAWSGGGGETQYF.

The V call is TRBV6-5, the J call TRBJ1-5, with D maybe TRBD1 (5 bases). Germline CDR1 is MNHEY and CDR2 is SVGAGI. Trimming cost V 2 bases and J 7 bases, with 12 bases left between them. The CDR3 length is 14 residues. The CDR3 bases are TGTGCCAGCAGTTACGGGACTCAAGGGCAGCCCCAGCATTTT. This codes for CASSYGTQGQPQHF.

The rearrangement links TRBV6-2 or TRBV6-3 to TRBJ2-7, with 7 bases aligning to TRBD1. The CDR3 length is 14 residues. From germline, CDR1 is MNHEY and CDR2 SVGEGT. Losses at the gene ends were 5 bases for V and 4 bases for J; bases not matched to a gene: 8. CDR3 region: CASSHRGTVYEQYF. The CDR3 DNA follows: TGTGCCAGCAGTCACCGAGGGACAGTGTACGAGCAGTACTTC.

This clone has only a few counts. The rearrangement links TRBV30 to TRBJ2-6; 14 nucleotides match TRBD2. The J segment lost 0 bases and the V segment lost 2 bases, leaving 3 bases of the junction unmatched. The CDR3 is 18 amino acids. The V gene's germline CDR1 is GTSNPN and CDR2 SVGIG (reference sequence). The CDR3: CAWSRTSGRISGANVLTF. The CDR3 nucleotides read TGTGCCTGGAGTCGGACTAGCGGGAGGATCTCTGGGGCCAACGTCCTGACTTTC.

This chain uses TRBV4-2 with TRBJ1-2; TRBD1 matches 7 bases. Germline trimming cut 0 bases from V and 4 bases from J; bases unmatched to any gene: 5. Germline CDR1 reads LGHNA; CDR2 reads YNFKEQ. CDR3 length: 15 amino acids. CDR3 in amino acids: CASSQDGGQFYGYTF. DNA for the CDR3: TGTGCCAGCAGCCAAGATGGGGGACAGTTCTATGGCTACACCTTC.

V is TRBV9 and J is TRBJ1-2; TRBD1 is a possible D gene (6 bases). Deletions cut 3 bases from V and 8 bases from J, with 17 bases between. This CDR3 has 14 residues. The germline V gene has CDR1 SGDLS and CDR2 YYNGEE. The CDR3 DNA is TGTGCCAGCAGCGCCGACAGGAGTCTGGTGGGCTACACCTTC. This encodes CASSADRSLVGYTF.

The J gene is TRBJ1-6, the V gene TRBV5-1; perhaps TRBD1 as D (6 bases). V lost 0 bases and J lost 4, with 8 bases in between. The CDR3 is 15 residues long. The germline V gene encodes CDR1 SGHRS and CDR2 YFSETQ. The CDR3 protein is CASSLGQGYNSPLHF. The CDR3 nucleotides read TGCGCCAGCAGCTTGGGTCAGGGGTATAATTCACCCCTCCACTTT.